One and the same sample provided the 18 T cell receptor beta chains below, sequenced in a study of T cells in Graves' hyperthyroidism and ophthalmopathy. RNA transcripts yielded amplified TCR beta CDR3 regions. The TCR CDR3 first-round RT-PCR relied on the HTBI primer set. A single record per CDR3 protein comes from TCRdb applying MiXCR to the multiplex PCR reads. The table lists around 200,000 distinct CDR3 sequences, about 16% of them singletons. Sequencing was done on a sample of blood. Source of these receptors: a man aged 40-49 years with Graves' hyperthyroidism.

Ten or more counts support this clonotype. The V and J genes are TRBV7-3 and TRBJ2-2, with D perhaps matching TRBD1 (6 bases). CDR1 is SGHTA and CDR2 is FQGTGA in the germline V gene. V was shortened by 4 bases and J by 6 bases, with 24 bases between the two germline ends. The CDR3 contains 18 residues. CDR3 sequence: CASSSRPIAGEGAGELFF. As DNA, the CDR3 is TGTGCCAGCAGCTCCAGACCGATAGCAGGGGAAGGGGCCGGGGAGCTGTTTTTT.

This clonotype was detected many times. This chain joins TRBV15 and TRBJ1-5; D may be TRBD1 (6 bases). The germline gives CDR1 LNHNV, CDR2 YYDKDF (reference sequence). The V and J ends lost 3 bases and 0 bases respectively, with 9 bases between them. The CDR3 contains 15 residues. CDR3 in amino acids: CATSSNRDSNQPQHF. The CDR3 region has the DNA TGTGCCACCAGCAGTAACAGGGATAGCAATCAGCCCCAGCATTTT.

This clonotype was counted between two and nine times. The rearrangement joins TRBV6-2 or TRBV6-3 to TRBJ2-7; D possibly uses TRBD1 or TRBD2 (5 bases each). V was cut by 0 bases and J by 0 bases, with 12 bases left in between. Germline CDR1 is MNHEY and CDR2 is SVGEGT. The CDR3 spans 16 residues. This CDR3 is CASSYSPGPASYEQYF. As DNA, the CDR3 is TGTGCCAGCAGTTACTCCCCGGGACCAGCCTCCTACGAGCAGTACTTC.

J is TRBJ2-3 and V is TRBV5-4; TRBD2 aligns across 7 bases. This CDR3 has 14 residues. Germline CDR1 reads SGHNT; CDR2 reads YYREEE (reference sequence). V dropped 0 bases and J dropped 8; count of bases not matched to a gene: 6. CDR3 loop: CASSLALAHGTQYF. The CDR3 DNA follows: TGTGCCAGCAGCTTGGCACTAGCGCACGGTACGCAGTATTTT. Filled out from reference TRBV5-4 and TRBJ2-3, the complete variable domain reads ETGVTQSPTHLIKTRGQQVTLRCSSQSGHNTVSWYQQALGQGPQFIFQYYREEENGRGNFPPRFSGLQFPNYSSELNVNALELDDSALYLCASSLALAHGTQYFGPGTRLTVL.

This clonotype was found many times. The rearrangement links TRBV5-1 to TRBJ2-4, with D possibly matching TRBD1 (7 bases). The CDR3 has 13 residues. The V gene's germline CDR1 is SGHRS and CDR2 YFSETQ. Trimming took off 4 bases at V and 5 bases at J, with 10 bases between the two ends. The CDR3 coding sequence is TGCGCCAGCAGCGGAGGGGGCCAAAACATTCAGTACTTC. Translation gives CASSGGGQNIQYF. Full variable domain (missing parts from reference TRBV5-1 and TRBJ2-4): KAGVTQTPRYLIKTRGQQVTLSCSPISGHRSVSWYQQTPGQGLQFLFEYFSETQRNKGNFPGRFSGRQFSNSRSEMNVSTLELGDSALYLCASSGGGQNIQYFGAGTRLSVL.

This clonotype was observed a handful of times. For the CDR3, the DNA is TGTGCCAGCAGTTATGCGGGGGGAAGGGGCGATAGGGGCTACACCTTC. This gives the protein CASSYAGGRGDRGYTF. The chain uses TRBV6-1 and TRBJ1-2; D may be TRBD1 (5 bases). The CDR3 spans 16 residues. Per the germline V gene, CDR1 is MNHNS and CDR2 is SASEGT. V was cut by 5 bases and J by 8 bases, with 24 bases left in between.

This clonotype was found many times. The chain employs TRBV7-6 and TRBJ2-7; 7 bases agree with TRBD1. The germline V gene encodes CDR1 SGHVS and CDR2 FNYEAQ. This CDR3 has 14 residues. J was trimmed by 4 bases and V by 5 bases; bases with no gene match: 8. In nucleotides, the CDR3 is TGTGCCAGCAGCCTCCGGGACAGTTGGTACGAGCAGTACTTC. Protein sequence: CASSLRDSWYEQYF.

The chain carries TRBV19 and TRBJ2-1; perhaps TRBD2 as D (7 bases). The germline V gene has CDR1 LNHDA and CDR2 SQIVND (reference sequence). Trimming left V 3 bases short and J 4 bases short, with 13 bases between. This CDR3 has 15 residues. The CDR3 spells CASSIGGLGYNEQFF. CDR3 DNA: TGTGCCAGTAGTATCGGGGGGCTTGGGTACAATGAGCAGTTCTTC.

The chain employs TRBV19 and TRBJ2-1, with 7 bases matching TRBD2. Germline loops: CDR1 LNHDA, CDR2 SQIVND (reference sequence). This CDR3 spans 13 amino acids. V shed 10 bases, J shed 0 bases, and the junction held 3 bases outside the gene matches. The CDR3 bases are TGTGCCACCAGGACTAGCTCCTACAATGAGCAGTTCTTC. Encoded protein: CATRTSSYNEQFF.

Note on this clonotype: This may come from a read error, since a much larger clone is one base off. The chain is built from TRBV27 and TRBJ1-2; D unclear. The CDR3 totals 12 residues. Germline loops: CDR1 MNHEY, CDR2 SMNVEV (reference sequence). The germline V and J ends were trimmed by 5 bases and 8 bases, with 12 bases remaining between them. The CDR3 DNA reads as TGTGCCAGCAGTGAGGGAGCCGAGGGCTACACCTTC. Its protein product is CASSEGAEGYTF.

This clonotype was counted ten times or more. Relative to the germline gene, one junction end is altered; a read error may explain this. The genes are TRBV7-3 and TRBJ1-1; D gene ambiguous. There are 11 residues in the CDR3. Germline CDR1 reads SGHTA; CDR2 reads FQGTGA. CDR3 loop: CASSANNEAFF. For the CDR3, the DNA is TGTGCCAGCAGTGCTAACAATGAAGCTTTCTTT. The variable domain in full, completed from reference TRBV7-3 and TRBJ1-1, reads GAGVSQTPSNKVTEKGKYVELRCDPISGHTALYWYRQSLGQGPEFLIYFQGTGAADDSGLPNDRFFAVRPEGSVSTLKIQRTERGDSAVYLCASSANNEAFFGQGTRLTVV.

This clonotype was counted between two and nine times. The CDR3 spells CASSYSAGSIGEQYF. The DNA of the CDR3 is TGTGCCAGCAGTTACTCTGCGGGTAGTATCGGCGAGCAGTACTTC. V and J are TRBV6-2 or TRBV6-3 and TRBJ2-7, with D perhaps TRBD2 (5 bases). CDR1 is MNHEY, CDR2 SVGEGT, per germline. The CDR3 is 15 amino acids. Trimming shortened V by 0 bases and J by 6 bases, and 15 bases separated the two germline ends.

The chain combines TRBV12-3 or TRBV12-4 with TRBJ2-7; D tentatively reads TRBD1 or TRBD2 (6 bases each). The V and J ends lost 3 bases and 7 bases respectively, with 13 bases between them. The CDR3 is made up of 13 amino acids. CDR3 in amino acids: CASSFGGPGEQYF. CDR3 in DNA: TGTGCCAGCAGTTTTGGGGGGCCGGGAGAGCAGTACTTC.

The rearrangement joins TRBV18 to TRBJ1-5; D is undetermined. The ends were cut back, 4 bases at V and 3 bases at J, with 7 bases in the middle. The CDR3 is 13 residues long. CDR1 is KGHSH, CDR2 LQKENI, per germline. CDR3 protein: CASSLRNNQPQHF. DNA of the CDR3: TGTGCCAGCTCACTACGGAACAATCAGCCCCAGCATTTT.

This clonotype was recorded at least ten times. The chain has TRBV28 and TRBJ2-7; possible D gene TRBD2, 7 bases. V was clipped by 5 bases and J by 2 bases, with 19 bases between them. This CDR3 spans 16 amino acids. Germline CDR1 is MDHEN and CDR2 is SYDVKM. The CDR3, as DNA: TGTGCCAGCAGTCCCCCTAGGGGGGGGATCGCCTACGAGCAGTACTTC. Translation gives CASSPPRGGIAYEQYF.

At least ten counts were recorded for this clonotype. This chain links TRBV24-1 with TRBJ2-1; TRBD2 matches 14 bases. The CDR3 length is 18 residues. Per the germline V gene, CDR1 is KGHDR and CDR2 is SFDVKD. Trimming at V came to 0 bases and at J to 7 bases, leaving 7 bases not matched to a gene. Here the CDR3 reads CATSDLGTSGGPGNEQFF. Written as DNA, the CDR3 is TGTGCCACCAGTGATTTGGGGACTAGCGGGGGCCCCGGGAATGAGCAGTTCTTC.

Many counts were recorded for this clonotype. The gene calls are TRBV7-9 and TRBJ2-5; 7 nucleotides agree with TRBD1. There are 13 residues in the CDR3. Per germline, CDR1 SEHNR and CDR2 FQNEAQ (reference sequence). Losses at the gene ends were 7 bases for V and 5 bases for J; bases not matched to a gene: 7. Here the CDR3 DNA reads TGTGCCAGCATCAGACAGGGTATCGAGACCCAGTACTTC. It codes for CASIRQGIETQYF.

In its sample, this clonotype was seen many times. The chain carries TRBV28 and TRBJ1-1, with D possibly matching TRBD1 (6 bases). CDR3 length: 13 amino acids. Between the trimmed V and J ends, which lost 4 bases and 8 bases, there was a span of 14 bases. CDR1 is MDHEN, CDR2 SYDVKM, per germline. DNA of the CDR3: TGTGCCAGCAGTTACCTCGGGGGCTCAGAAGCTTTCTTT. It is translated as CASSYLGGSEAFF.